The 6 T cell receptor beta chains listed next were all sequenced from one sample in a study of T cells expressing NK-cell markers (dated by TCRdb to the early 2020s). Preparation of the library involved 5' RACE. Sequencing used an Illumina HiSeq 2000. After the reads were reprocessed by TCRdb, one entry was made per CDR3 protein sequence, with no DNA. The sample's table covers 150,000 to 160,000 distinct CDR3 sequences. Of the sample, about 39% falls within the top ten clones. Sequenced: blood T cells: a sorted CD56 or NKG2C T cell subset, CD4+ or CD8+ T cells, or bulk PBMC T cells (not recorded which). These receptor sequences come from a woman in her fifties or sixties in good health. Donor details come from another sample of the same person, matched by shared clones.

The chain uses TRBV24-1 and TRBJ2-3; TCRdb selects TRBD2, and the lack of DNA leaves this call unchecked. CDR3 size: 16 residues. CDR1 is KGHDR, CDR2 SFDVKD, per germline. The CDR3 sequence: CATSDLAEENTDTQYF.

The V and J genes are TRBV6-6 and TRBJ1-4; TCRdb's assignment of TRBD1 cannot be checked, as there is no DNA. CDR3 length: 14 amino acids. Germline lookup yields CDR1 MNHNY and CDR2 SVGAGI (reference sequence). The CDR3 sequence: CASRTGPIPEKLFF.

This chain links TRBV7-3 with TRBJ2-1; TCRdb proposes TRBD1, but this gene call is untestable without DNA. Per the germline V gene, CDR1 is SGHTA and CDR2 is FQGTGA. There are 12 residues in the CDR3. CDR3 protein: CASSSTGLEQFF.

The chain is built from TRBV4-2 and TRBJ2-7. Germline CDR1 reads LGHNA; CDR2 reads YNFKEQ. The CDR3 contains 15 residues. CDR3 region: CASSQDLATGWEQYF.

This rearrangement joins TRBV10-3 to TRBJ2-1. The CDR3 has 14 residues. In germline, CDR1 is ENHRY, CDR2 SYGVKD. CDR3 sequence: CAISDRSSYNEQFF.

This sequence joins TRBV5-1 and TRBJ1-1. The length of the CDR3 is 13 residues. Germline CDR1 SGHRS, CDR2 YFSETQ. CDR3 region: CASSLDRQTEAFF.